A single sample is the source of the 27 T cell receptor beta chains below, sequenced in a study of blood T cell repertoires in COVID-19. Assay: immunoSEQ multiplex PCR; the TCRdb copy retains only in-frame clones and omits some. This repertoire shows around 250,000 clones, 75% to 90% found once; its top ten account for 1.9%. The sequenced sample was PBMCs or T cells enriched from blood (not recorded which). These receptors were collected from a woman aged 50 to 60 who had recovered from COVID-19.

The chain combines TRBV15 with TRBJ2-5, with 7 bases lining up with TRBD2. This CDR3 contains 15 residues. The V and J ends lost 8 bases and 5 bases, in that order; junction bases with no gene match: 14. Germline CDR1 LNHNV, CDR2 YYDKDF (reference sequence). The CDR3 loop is CATRPREAPKETQYF. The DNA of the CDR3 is TGTGCCACCCGACCCCGGGAGGCACCCAAGGAGACCCAGTACTTC.

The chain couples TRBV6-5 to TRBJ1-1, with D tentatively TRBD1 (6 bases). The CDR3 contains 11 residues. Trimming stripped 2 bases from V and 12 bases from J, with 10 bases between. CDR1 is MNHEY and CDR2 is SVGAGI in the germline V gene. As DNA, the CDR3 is TGTGCCAGCAGTTACCAGGGGATTCCTTTCTTT. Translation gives CASSYQGIPFF.

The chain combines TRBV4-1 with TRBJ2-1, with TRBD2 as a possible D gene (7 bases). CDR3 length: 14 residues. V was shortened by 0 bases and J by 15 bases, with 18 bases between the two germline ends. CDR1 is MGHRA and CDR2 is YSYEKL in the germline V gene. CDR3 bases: TGCGCCAGCAGCCAAGAGGGCGGGACACCGGGGGGGTTCTTC. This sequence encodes CASSQEGGTPGGFF.

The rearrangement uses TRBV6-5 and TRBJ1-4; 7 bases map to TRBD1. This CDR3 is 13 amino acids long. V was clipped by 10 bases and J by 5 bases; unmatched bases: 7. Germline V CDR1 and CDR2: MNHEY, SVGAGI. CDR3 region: CATMDRSNEKLFF. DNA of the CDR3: TGTGCCACTATGGACAGGTCAAATGAAAAACTGTTTTTT.

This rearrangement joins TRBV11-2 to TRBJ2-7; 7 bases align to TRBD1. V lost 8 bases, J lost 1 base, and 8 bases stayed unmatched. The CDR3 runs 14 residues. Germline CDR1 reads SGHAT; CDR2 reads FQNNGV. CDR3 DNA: TGTGCCAGCTCCTCGACAGGGAGTTCCTACGAGCAGTACTTC. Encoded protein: CASSSTGSSYEQYF. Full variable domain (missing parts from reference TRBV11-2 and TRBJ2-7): EAGVAQSPRYKIIEKRQSVAFWCNPISGHATLYWYQQILGQGPKLLIQFQNNGVVDDSQLPKDRFSAERLKGVDSTLKIQPAKLEDSAVYLCASSSTGSSYEQYFGPGTRLTVT.

CDR3 loop: CASRSPGTGNTEAFF. The CDR3 nucleotides read TGTGCCAGCAGATCTCCCGGGACAGGGAACACTGAAGCTTTCTTT. The chain has TRBV28 and TRBJ1-1; 8 bases are shared with TRBD1. The CDR3 runs to 15 residues. V lost 6 bases, J lost 1 base, and 7 bases stayed unmatched. CDR1 and CDR2 from the germline V gene are MDHEN and SYDVKM. The variable domain in full, completed from reference TRBV28 and TRBJ1-1, reads DVKVTQSSRYLVKRTGEKVFLECVQDMDHENMFWYRQDPGLGLRLIYFSYDVKMKEKGDIPEGYSVSREKKERFSLILESASTNQTSMYLCASRSPGTGNTEAFFGQGTRLTVV.

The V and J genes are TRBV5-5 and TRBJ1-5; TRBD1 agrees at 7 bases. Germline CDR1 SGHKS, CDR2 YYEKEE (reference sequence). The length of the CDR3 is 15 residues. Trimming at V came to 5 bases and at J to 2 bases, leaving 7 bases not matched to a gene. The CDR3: CASRVTGVGNQPQHF. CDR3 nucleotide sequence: TGTGCCAGCAGGGTAACAGGGGTGGGCAATCAGCCCCAGCATTTT.

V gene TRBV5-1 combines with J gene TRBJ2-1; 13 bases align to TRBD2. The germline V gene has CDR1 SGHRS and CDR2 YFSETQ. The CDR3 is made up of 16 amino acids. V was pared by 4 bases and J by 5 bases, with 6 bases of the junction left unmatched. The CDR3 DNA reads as TGCGCCAGCAGCGGGGGACTAGCGGGGATTAACAATGAGCAGTTCTTC. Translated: CASSGGLAGINNEQFF.

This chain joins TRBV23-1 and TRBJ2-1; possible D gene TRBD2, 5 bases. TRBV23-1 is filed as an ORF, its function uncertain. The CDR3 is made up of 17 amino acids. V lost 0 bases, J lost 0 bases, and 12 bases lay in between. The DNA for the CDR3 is TGCGCCAGCAGTCAATCGCGGCGGGTGAGCTCCTACAATGAGCAGTTCTTC. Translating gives CASSQSRRVSSYNEQFF.

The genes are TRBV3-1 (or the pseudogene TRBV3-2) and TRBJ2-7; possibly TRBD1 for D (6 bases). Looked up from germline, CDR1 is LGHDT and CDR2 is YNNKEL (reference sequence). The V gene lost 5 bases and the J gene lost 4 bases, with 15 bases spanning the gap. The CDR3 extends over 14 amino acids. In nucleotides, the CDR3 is TGTGCCAGCAGCTCGACGACAGGACAATACGAGCAGTACTTC. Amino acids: CASSSTTGQYEQYF.

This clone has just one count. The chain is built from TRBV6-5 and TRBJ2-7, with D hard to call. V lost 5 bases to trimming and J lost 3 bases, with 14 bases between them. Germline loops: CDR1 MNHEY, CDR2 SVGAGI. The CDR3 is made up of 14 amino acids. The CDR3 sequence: CASSRVQRNYEQYF. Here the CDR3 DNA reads TGTGCCAGCAGTCGGGTCCAGAGGAACTACGAGCAGTACTTC.

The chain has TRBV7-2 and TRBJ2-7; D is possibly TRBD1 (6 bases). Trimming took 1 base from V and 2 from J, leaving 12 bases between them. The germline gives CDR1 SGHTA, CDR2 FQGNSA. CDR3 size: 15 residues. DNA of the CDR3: TGTGCCAGCAGCTTAGAACAGGGTAGTGCCTACGAGCAGTACTTC. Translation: CASSLEQGSAYEQYF.

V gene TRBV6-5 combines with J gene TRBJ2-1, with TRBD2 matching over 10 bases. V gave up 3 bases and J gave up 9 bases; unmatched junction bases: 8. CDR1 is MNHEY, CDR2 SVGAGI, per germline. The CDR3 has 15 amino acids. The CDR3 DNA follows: TGTGCCAGCAGTTATGAGCCTAGCGGGAGTGGTGAGCAGTTCTTC. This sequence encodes CASSYEPSGSGEQFF.

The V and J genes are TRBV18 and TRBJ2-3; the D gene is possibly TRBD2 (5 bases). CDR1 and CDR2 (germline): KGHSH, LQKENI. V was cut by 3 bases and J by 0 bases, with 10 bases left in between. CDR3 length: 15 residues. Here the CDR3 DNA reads TGTGCCAGCTCACCTCTGGGGAGTAGCACAGATACGCAGTATTTT. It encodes CASSPLGSSTDTQYF.

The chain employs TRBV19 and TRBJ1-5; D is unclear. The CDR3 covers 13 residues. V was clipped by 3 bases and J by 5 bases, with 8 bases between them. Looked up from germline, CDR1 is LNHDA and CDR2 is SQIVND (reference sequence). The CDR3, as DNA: TGTGCCAGTAGTATCGGACTTTATCAGCCCCAGCATTTT. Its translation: CASSIGLYQPQHF.

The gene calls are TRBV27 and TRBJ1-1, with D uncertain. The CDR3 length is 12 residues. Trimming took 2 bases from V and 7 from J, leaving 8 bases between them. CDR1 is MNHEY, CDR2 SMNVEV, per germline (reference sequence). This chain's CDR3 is CASSLGGGEAFF. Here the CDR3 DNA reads TGTGCCAGCAGTTTAGGCGGAGGTGAAGCTTTCTTT.

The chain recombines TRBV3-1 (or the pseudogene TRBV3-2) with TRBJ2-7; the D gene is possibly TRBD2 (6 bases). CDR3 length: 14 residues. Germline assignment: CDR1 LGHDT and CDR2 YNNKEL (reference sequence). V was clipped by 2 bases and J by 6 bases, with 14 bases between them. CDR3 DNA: TGTGCCAGCAGCCAATCGGGGGAGTCACCCGAGCAGTACTTC. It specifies CASSQSGESPEQYF.

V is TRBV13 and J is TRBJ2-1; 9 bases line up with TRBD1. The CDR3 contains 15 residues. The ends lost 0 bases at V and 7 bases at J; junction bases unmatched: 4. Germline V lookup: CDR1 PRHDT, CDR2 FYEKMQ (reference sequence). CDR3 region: CASSLGGQGPNEQFF. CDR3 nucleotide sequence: TGTGCCAGCAGCTTAGGAGGACAGGGGCCGAATGAGCAGTTCTTC.

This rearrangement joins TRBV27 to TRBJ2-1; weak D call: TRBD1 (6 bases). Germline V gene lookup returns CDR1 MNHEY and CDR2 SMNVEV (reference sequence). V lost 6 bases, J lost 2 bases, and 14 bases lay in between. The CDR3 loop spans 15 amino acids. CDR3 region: CASSLQGTPYNEQFF. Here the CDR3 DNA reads TGTGCCAGCAGCCTACAGGGTACCCCCTACAATGAGCAGTTCTTC.

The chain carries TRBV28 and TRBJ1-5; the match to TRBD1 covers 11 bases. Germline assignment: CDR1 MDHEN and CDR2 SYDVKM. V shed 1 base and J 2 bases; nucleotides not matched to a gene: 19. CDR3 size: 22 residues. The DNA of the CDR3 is TGTGCCAGCAGTTTATCTCGTCGGGGGACAGGGGGATATAGTTCTGGCAATCAGCCCCAGCATTTT. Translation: CASSLSRRGTGGYSSGNQPQHF.

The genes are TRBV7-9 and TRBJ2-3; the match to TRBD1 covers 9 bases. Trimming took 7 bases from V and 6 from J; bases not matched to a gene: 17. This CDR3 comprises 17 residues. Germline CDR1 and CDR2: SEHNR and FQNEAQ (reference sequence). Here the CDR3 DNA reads TGTGCCAGCAACCCTTACCCCACAGGGGGCGGGTCGGATACGCAGTATTTT. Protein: CASNPYPTGGGSDTQYF.

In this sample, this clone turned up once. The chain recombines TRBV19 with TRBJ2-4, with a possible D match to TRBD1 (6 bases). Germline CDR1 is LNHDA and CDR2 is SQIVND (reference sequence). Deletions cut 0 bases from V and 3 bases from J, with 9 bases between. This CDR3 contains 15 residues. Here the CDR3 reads CASSIESGVKNIQYF. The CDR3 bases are TGTGCCAGTAGTATAGAGTCAGGGGTCAAAAACATTCAGTACTTC. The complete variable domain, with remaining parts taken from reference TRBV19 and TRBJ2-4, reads DGGITQSPKYLFRKEGQNVTLSCEQNLNHDAMYWYRQDPGQGLRLIYYSQIVNDFQKGDIAEGYSVSREKKESFPLTVTSAQKNPTAFYLCASSIESGVKNIQYFGAGTRLSVL.

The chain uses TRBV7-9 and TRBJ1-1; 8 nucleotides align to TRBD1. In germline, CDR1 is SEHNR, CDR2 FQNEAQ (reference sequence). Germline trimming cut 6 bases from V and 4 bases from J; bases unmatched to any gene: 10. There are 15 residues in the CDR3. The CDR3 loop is CASRPDRGSGTEAFF. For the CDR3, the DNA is TGTGCCAGCAGGCCCGACAGGGGATCGGGCACTGAAGCTTTCTTT.

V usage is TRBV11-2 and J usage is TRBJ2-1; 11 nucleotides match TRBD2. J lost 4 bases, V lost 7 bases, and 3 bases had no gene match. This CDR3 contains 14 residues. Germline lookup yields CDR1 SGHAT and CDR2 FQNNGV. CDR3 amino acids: CASTGTSGYNEQFF. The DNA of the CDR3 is TGTGCCAGCACCGGGACTAGCGGTTACAATGAGCAGTTCTTC.

The CDR3 spells CASSPKETQYF. DNA of the CDR3: TGTGCCAGCAGCCCCAAAGAGACCCAGTACTTC. This sequence joins TRBV7-9 and TRBJ2-5; D is undetermined. Trimming shortened V by 5 bases and J by 3 bases, and 4 bases separated the two germline ends. Germline loops: CDR1 SEHNR, CDR2 FQNEAQ (reference sequence). The CDR3 is 11 residues long.

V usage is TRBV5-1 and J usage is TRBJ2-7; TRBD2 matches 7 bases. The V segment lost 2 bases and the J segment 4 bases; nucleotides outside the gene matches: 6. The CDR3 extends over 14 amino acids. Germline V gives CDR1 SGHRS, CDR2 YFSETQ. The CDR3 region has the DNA TGCGCCAGCAGCTTAACTAGCGAGCTATACGAGCAGTACTTC. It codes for CASSLTSELYEQYF.

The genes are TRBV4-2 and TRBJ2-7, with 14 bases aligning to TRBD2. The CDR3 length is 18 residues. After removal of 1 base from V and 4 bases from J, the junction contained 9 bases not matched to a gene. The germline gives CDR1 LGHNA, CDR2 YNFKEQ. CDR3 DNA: TGTGCCAGCAGCCAAGGGGGACTAGCGGGAGTTAATCGGTACGAGCAGTACTTC. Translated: CASSQGGLAGVNRYEQYF.